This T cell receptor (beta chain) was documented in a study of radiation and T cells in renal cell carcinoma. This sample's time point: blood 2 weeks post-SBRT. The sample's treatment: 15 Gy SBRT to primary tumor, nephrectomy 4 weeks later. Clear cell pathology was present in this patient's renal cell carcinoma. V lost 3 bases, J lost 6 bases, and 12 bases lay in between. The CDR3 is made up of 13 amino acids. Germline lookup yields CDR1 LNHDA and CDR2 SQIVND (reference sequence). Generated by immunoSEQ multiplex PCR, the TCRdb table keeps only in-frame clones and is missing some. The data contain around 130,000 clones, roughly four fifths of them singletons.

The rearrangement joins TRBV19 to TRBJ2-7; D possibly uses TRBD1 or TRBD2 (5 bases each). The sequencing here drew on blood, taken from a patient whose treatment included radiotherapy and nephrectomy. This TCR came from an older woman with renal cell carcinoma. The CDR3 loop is CASSMMVGAEQYF. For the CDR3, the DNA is TGTGCCAGTAGTATGATGGTCGGGGCCGAGCAGTACTTC.